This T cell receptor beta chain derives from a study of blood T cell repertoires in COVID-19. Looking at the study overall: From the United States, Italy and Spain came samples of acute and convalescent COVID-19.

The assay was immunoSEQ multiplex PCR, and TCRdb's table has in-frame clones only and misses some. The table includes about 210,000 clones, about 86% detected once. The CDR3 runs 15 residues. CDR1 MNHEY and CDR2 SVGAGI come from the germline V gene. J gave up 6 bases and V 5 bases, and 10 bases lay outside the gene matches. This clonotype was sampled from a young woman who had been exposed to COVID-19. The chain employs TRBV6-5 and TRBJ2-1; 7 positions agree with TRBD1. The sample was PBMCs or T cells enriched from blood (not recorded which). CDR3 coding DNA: TGTGCCAGCAGTAGACTACGGGACAGATCCAATGAGCAGTTCTTC. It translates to CASSRLRDRSNEQFF.